This T cell receptor (beta chain) was sequenced for a study of blood T cell repertoires in COVID-19. As for the study in general: The analysed material was cDNA or gDNA that came from T cells, B-cell-depleted T cells, or PBMCs.

Germline lookup yields CDR1 MGHRA and CDR2 YSYEKL. CDR3 length: 17 residues. This clone occurred once. Sequence at one end of the junction differs from germline and may be a read error. Assay: immunoSEQ multiplex PCR; the TCRdb copy retains only in-frame clones and omits some. The data show under 200,000 clones, with around 82% seen just once and 13% to 15% held by the top ten. V gene TRBV4-1 combines with J gene TRBJ1-1; the D gene is possibly TRBD1 (6 bases). What was sequenced was peripheral blood. The origin of this receptor is a man between 18 and 35 years old with active or convalescent COVID-19. CDR3 sequence (DNA): TGCGCCAGCAGACAAGATTTGTTGTCGGACAGAGGGAGTAAAGCTTTCTTT. Residues: CASRQDLLSDRGSKAFF.